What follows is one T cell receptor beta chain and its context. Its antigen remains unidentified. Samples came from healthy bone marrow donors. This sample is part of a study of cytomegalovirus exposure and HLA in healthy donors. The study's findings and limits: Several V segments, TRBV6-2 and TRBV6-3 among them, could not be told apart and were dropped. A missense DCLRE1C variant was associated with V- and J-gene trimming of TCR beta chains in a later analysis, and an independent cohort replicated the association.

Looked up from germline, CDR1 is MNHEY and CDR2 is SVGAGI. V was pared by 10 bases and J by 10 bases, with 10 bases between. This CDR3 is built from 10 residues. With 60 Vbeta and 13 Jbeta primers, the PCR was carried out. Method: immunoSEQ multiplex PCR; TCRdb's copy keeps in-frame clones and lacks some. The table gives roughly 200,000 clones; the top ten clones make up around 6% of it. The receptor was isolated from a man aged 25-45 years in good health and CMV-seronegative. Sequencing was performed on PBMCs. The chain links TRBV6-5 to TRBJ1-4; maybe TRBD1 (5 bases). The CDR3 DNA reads TGTGCCACATTCCAGGGAAAACTGTTTTTT. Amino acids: CATFQGKLFF.